The text below deals with one T cell receptor (beta chain). CDR1 is MNHEY and CDR2 is SMNVEV in the germline V gene (reference sequence). V was pared by 6 bases and J by 3 bases, with 8 bases of the junction left unmatched. The CDR3 is 15 residues long. Original analysis: Estimation of nucleated cell counts was performed using reference gene primer amplification. The data were produced by immunoSEQ multiplex PCR, yet TCRdb's version contains in-frame clones alone and is incomplete. V and J calls and clone size are copied from that table; D and trimming were computed from the DNA. The sample contains around 190,000 clones, approximately 90% of which appear only once. This record comes from a study of blood T cell repertoires in COVID-19.

The sequenced material came from PBMCs or T cells enriched from blood (not recorded which). The sequence derives from a woman aged 40 to 49 in a cohort exposed to, infected with or recovered from COVID-19 (not recorded which). V and J are TRBV27 and TRBJ2-7, with 10 bases matching TRBD1. CDR3 nucleotides: TGTGCCAGCAGCGCGGTCGGACAGGGGGGCTACGAGCAGTACTTC. Amino acid sequence: CASSAVGQGGYEQYF.